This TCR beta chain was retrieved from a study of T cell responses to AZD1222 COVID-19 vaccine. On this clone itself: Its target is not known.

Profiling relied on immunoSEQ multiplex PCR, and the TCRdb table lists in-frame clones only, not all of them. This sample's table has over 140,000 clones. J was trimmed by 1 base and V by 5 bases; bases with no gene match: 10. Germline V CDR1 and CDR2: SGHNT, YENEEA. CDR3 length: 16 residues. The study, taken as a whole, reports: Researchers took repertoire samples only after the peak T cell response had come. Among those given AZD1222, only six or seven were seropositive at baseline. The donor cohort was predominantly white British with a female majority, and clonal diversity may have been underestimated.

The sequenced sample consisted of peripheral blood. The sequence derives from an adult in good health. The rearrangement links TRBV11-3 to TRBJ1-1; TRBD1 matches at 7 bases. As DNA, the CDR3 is TGTGCCAGCAGCCTTGGGAGGGGGCTCAAGAACACTGAAGCTTTCTTT. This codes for CASSLGRGLKNTEAFF. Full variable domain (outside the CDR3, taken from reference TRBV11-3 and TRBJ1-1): EAGVVQSPRYKIIEKKQPVAFWCNPISGHNTLYWYLQNLGQGPELLIRYENEEAVDDSQLPKDRFSAERLKGVDSTLKIQPAELGDSAVYLCASSLGRGLKNTEAFFGQGTRLTVV.